These 11 T cell receptor beta chains share one sample of origin, sequenced in a study of T cell responses to AZD1222 COVID-19 vaccine. Assay: immunoSEQ multiplex PCR; the TCRdb copy retains only in-frame clones and omits some. The repertoire has 100,000 to 150,000 clones, around 94% of them found once; the top ten carry approximately 6.3%. Sequenced material: peripheral blood, taken on day 0 of AZD1222 vaccination. The receptor set was obtained from an adult in good health.

V and J are TRBV25-1 and TRBJ2-1; 7 bases line up with TRBD2. V lost 6 bases and J lost 6; bases outside the gene matches: 5. The germline CDR1 and CDR2 sequences are MGHDK and SYGVNS. The CDR3 is made up of 13 amino acids. DNA of the CDR3: TGTGCCAGCAGCAGGGAGGGACTCAATGAGCAGTTCTTC. This gives the protein CASSREGLNEQFF. Using reference TRBV25-1 and TRBJ2-1 for the parts outside the CDR3, the full variable domain is EADIYQTPRYLVIGTGKKITLECSQTMGHDKMYWYQQDPGMELHLIHYSYGVNSTEKGDLSSESTVSRIRTEHFPLTLESARPSHTSQYLCASSREGLNEQFFGPGTRLTVL.

The J gene is TRBJ2-7, the V gene TRBV14, with 8 bases that match TRBD2. CDR3 length: 14 amino acids. J was trimmed by 5 bases and V by 2 bases; bases with no gene match: 5. From germline, CDR1 is SGHDN and CDR2 FVKESK. DNA for the CDR3: TGTGCCAGCAGCCAAAGCGGGAGCTTGAACGAGCAGTACTTC. Translation gives CASSQSGSLNEQYF.

This clone was observed a single time. This rearrangement joins TRBV1 to TRBJ2-3; TRBD1 reflects the table's D call only, with no check against the DNA. TRBV1 is marked as a pseudogene. The CDR3 is 17 amino acids. CDR3: CTSSHLDGGEIRDTQYF. The DNA of the CDR3 is TGCACCAGCAGCCATTTGGATGGGGGCGAGATAAGGGATACGCAGTATTTT.

The rearrangement joins TRBV12-2 to TRBJ1-4; TRBD1 is taken as the D call from the table, unchecked against the DNA. TRBV12-2 is listed as a pseudogene. CDR3 length equals 17 residues. The CDR3 reads CASRLASRTGDHEKLFF. The DNA of the CDR3 is TGTGCAAGTCGCTTAGCGTCCCGGACAGGGGATCATGAAAAACTGTTTTTT.

This rearrangement joins TRBV19 to TRBJ1-5; 8 bases map to TRBD1. CDR1 is LNHDA, CDR2 SQIVND, per germline (reference sequence). The CDR3 runs to 21 residues. Trimming took 1 base from V and 0 from J; bases not matched to a gene: 17. DNA for the CDR3: TGTGCCAGTAGTATAGTGCCGCCTGGGGCAGGGGGCTTCTATAGCAATCAGCCCCAGCATTTT. Protein: CASSIVPPGAGGFYSNQPQHF.

This chain uses TRBV15 with TRBJ2-1, with TRBD2 identical over 13 bases. The CDR3 extends over 16 amino acids. V was clipped by 1 base and J by 6 bases; unmatched bases: 3. Germline V gene lookup returns CDR1 LNHNV and CDR2 YYDKDF (reference sequence). The CDR3, as DNA: TGTGCCACCAGCAGAGTCGGGACTAGCGGGATCAATGAGCAGTTCTTC. Translating gives CATSRVGTSGINEQFF.

The chain couples TRBV7-7 to TRBJ2-3, with 9 bases fitting TRBD1. J lost 2 bases, V lost 5 bases, and 8 bases had no gene match. This CDR3 contains 16 residues. Germline CDR1 and CDR2: SSHAT and FNYEAQ (reference sequence). The CDR3 region is CASSPGTGSNTDTQYF. Here the CDR3 DNA reads TGTGCCAGCAGCCCAGGGACAGGGTCCAACACAGATACGCAGTATTTT.

The chain joins TRBV18 to TRBJ2-3; 15 bases are shared with TRBD2. The CDR3 is 18 residues long. Germline V lookup: CDR1 KGHSH, CDR2 LQKENI. Losses at the gene ends were 3 bases for V and 3 bases for J; bases not matched to a gene: 7. This CDR3 reads CASSPAGLAGGGTDTQYF. In DNA, the CDR3 is TGTGCCAGCTCACCGGCGGGACTAGCGGGAGGAGGGACAGATACGCAGTATTTT.

The rearrangement joins TRBV10-3 to TRBJ2-5, with unresolved D. This CDR3 region has 15 residues. Trimming shortened V by 4 bases and J by 5 bases, and 17 bases separated the two germline ends. The germline V gene has CDR1 ENHRY and CDR2 SYGVKD. CDR3 in amino acids: CAISAPGSPNETQYF. In DNA, the CDR3 is TGTGCCATCAGTGCTCCGGGCAGCCCCAATGAGACCCAGTACTTC.

The sample holds one count of this clone. This sequence joins TRBV4-3 and TRBJ2-7; 9 bases agree with TRBD1. The ends lost 0 bases at V and 0 bases at J; junction bases unmatched: 6. Germline loops: CDR1 LGHNA, CDR2 YSLEER. The CDR3 loop spans 17 amino acids. CDR3: CASSQEKGTGSSYEQYF. The DNA of the CDR3 is TGCGCCAGCAGCCAAGAGAAAGGGACAGGGAGCTCCTACGAGCAGTACTTC.

The chain recombines TRBV5-1 with TRBJ2-1, with 10 positions matching TRBD2. The V gene end was trimmed by 4 bases and the J gene end by 5 bases; junction bases not matched to a gene: 9. The germline V gene encodes CDR1 SGHRS and CDR2 YFSETQ. The CDR3 extends over 16 amino acids. CDR3 region: CASSLVAGGPNNEQFF. CDR3 DNA: TGCGCCAGCAGCCTCGTAGCGGGAGGCCCTAACAATGAGCAGTTCTTC.